Listed here are 22 T cell receptor beta chains from one sample, sequenced in a study of T-cell reconstitution after alpha-beta-depleted transplantation in children. Using unique molecular identifiers, the investigators prepared the TCRbeta library. Using its own MiXCR run on the PCR reads, TCRdb lists one record per CDR3 protein. Found here are about 310,000 distinct CDR3 sequences, around 25% of them singletons; the top ten hold approximately 11%. Sequencing used PBMCs, mostly from graft donor cells, obtained 180 days after TCRalphabeta/CD19-depleted stem cell transplant. Receptor source: a male patient aged 10 to 17 who had a stem cell transplant for acute lymphoblastic leukemia, so the T cells may come from the graft donor.

In its sample, this clonotype was seen a few times. The rearrangement joins TRBV7-9 to TRBJ2-3; no clear D. V was trimmed by 2 bases and J by 0 bases, leaving 9 bases between them. CDR1 and CDR2 from the germline V gene are SEHNR and FQNEAQ (reference sequence). CDR3 length equals 15 residues. CDR3 in DNA: TGTGCCAGCAGCTTAATACGCCCTAGCACAGATACGCAGTATTTT. This gives the protein CASSLIRPSTDTQYF.

This rearrangement joins TRBV19 to TRBJ2-2; D not certain. The CDR3 has 12 amino acids. Germline assignment: CDR1 LNHDA and CDR2 SQIVND (reference sequence). V shed 3 bases and J shed 4 bases, with 3 bases lying between them. This CDR3 reads CASSIPTGELFF. The CDR3 DNA follows: TGTGCCAGTAGTATTCCCACCGGGGAGCTGTTTTTT. The full variable domain, completed using reference TRBV19 and TRBJ2-2, is DGGITQSPKYLFRKEGQNVTLSCEQNLNHDAMYWYRQDPGQGLRLIYYSQIVNDFQKGDIAEGYSVSREKKESFPLTVTSAQKNPTAFYLCASSIPTGELFFGEGSRLTVL.

This chain uses TRBV10-3 with TRBJ2-7; 8 bases line up with TRBD1. With V trimmed by 5 bases and J by 1 base, 16 bases remained unmatched. Germline V gene data show CDR1 as ENHRY and CDR2 as SYGVKD. This CDR3 region has 18 residues. The CDR3 here is CAISSELGQGTLSYEQYF. CDR3 bases: TGTGCCATCAGTTCCGAACTAGGACAGGGAACTCTTTCCTACGAGCAGTACTTC.

This clonotype was observed a few times. The chain couples TRBV7-3 to TRBJ2-1, with 14 bases fitting TRBD2. Germline V gene data show CDR1 as SGHTA and CDR2 as FQGTGA. Germline trimming cut 7 bases from V and 8 bases from J; bases unmatched to any gene: 7. The CDR3 spans 15 residues. The CDR3 region is CASTKGGLAGDEQFF. The CDR3 bases are TGTGCCAGCACCAAGGGGGGACTAGCGGGAGATGAGCAGTTCTTC.

The rearrangement joins TRBV6-5 to TRBJ2-7; 12 bases line up with TRBD2. CDR1 is MNHEY and CDR2 is SVGAGI in the germline V gene. With V trimmed by 2 bases and J by 5 bases, 4 bases remained unmatched. CDR3 length equals 15 residues. This CDR3 is CASSYTTSGSHEQYF. The CDR3 DNA sequence: TGTGCCAGCAGTTACACGACTAGCGGGAGTCACGAGCAGTACTTC.

The J gene is TRBJ1-2, the V gene TRBV20-1, with D unresolved. Trimming removed 0 bases at V and 3 bases at J, with 14 bases between. Looked up from germline, CDR1 is DFQATT and CDR2 is SNEGSKA (reference sequence). The CDR3 covers 15 residues. CDR3 sequence reads: CSARDPLDWDYGYTF. The CDR3 DNA sequence: TGCAGTGCTAGAGATCCCCTAGACTGGGACTATGGCTACACCTTC.

In its sample, this clonotype was seen a few times. The chain recombines TRBV5-1 with TRBJ1-1, with a weak D call TRBD1 (6 bases). The CDR3 runs 15 residues. The V and J ends lost 6 bases and 4 bases respectively, with 19 bases between them. The germline gives CDR1 SGHRS, CDR2 YFSETQ. The CDR3 DNA sequence: TGCGCCAGCACCAAACGGGCGATAGGGGGCACTGAAGCTTTCTTT. Amino acids: CASTKRAIGGTEAFF.

CDR3 loop: CASSQDGRIPYNEQFF. CDR3 nucleotide sequence: TGCGCCAGCAGCCAGGACGGGCGTATTCCCTACAATGAGCAGTTCTTC. The chain combines TRBV4-1 with TRBJ2-1; D is unclear. The CDR3 extends over 16 amino acids. The ends were cut back, 3 bases at V and 2 bases at J, with 14 bases in the middle. CDR1 and CDR2 (germline): MGHRA, YSYEKL.

The V and J genes are TRBV11-2 and TRBJ2-5; 15 bases agree with TRBD2. CDR1 is SGHAT, CDR2 FQNNGV, per germline. With V trimmed by 5 bases and J by 3 bases, 13 bases remained unmatched. This CDR3 spans 19 amino acids. CDR3 sequence reads: CASSPGLAGGPGLEETQYF. The CDR3, as DNA: TGTGCCAGCAGCCCCGGACTAGCGGGAGGGCCCGGCCTGGAAGAGACCCAGTACTTC.

The chain combines TRBV5-1 with TRBJ2-5; D is unresolved. Germline V gene lookup returns CDR1 SGHRS and CDR2 YFSETQ. V was shortened by 2 bases and J by 5 bases, with 13 bases between the two germline ends. The CDR3 covers 14 residues. CDR3 DNA sequence: TGCGCCAGCAGCTTCTCCGTTCCACGGGAGACCCAGTACTTC. This gives the protein CASSFSVPRETQYF.

This clonotype was seen a few times. This chain links TRBV6-1 with TRBJ2-5, with TRBD1 matching 9 bases. CDR1 is MNHNS, CDR2 SASEGT, per germline. CDR3 length: 16 amino acids. The J segment lost 4 bases and the V segment lost 4 bases, leaving 10 bases of the junction unmatched. CDR3 amino acids: CASSVPGTGKGETQYF. The CDR3 nucleotides are TGTGCCAGCAGTGTCCCGGGGACAGGGAAGGGAGAGACCCAGTACTTC.

This chain connects TRBV15 to TRBJ2-5; D remains ambiguous. V was clipped by 1 base and J by 5 bases, with 11 bases between them. The CDR3 spans 14 residues. Germline values: CDR1 LNHNV, CDR2 YYDKDF (reference sequence). The CDR3 is CATSRGAEWETQYF. Written as DNA, the CDR3 is TGTGCCACCAGCAGAGGGGCAGAGTGGGAGACCCAGTACTTC.

Remarks on this clonotype: Germline and junction disagree at one end, which may indicate a read error. The DNA for the CDR3 is TGTGCCAGCAGCCCGGTCACAGGGGGCTATGGCGACACCTTC. Translation: CASSPVTGGYGDTF. The V call is TRBV5-5, the J call TRBJ1-2; 9 bases fit TRBD1. The CDR3 has 14 amino acids. Germline V gene data show CDR1 as SGHKS and CDR2 as YYEKEE (reference sequence).

The chain couples TRBV7-9 to TRBJ2-1; the match to TRBD2 covers 8 bases. This CDR3 is 15 amino acids long. The germline gives CDR1 SEHNR, CDR2 FQNEAQ (reference sequence). The V and J ends lost 6 bases and 4 bases, in that order; junction bases with no gene match: 8. The CDR3 is CASSIWTSRYNEQFF. DNA for the CDR3: TGTGCCAGCAGTATTTGGACTAGCAGATACAATGAGCAGTTCTTC.

The rearrangement joins TRBV5-8 to TRBJ2-1, with 8 positions matching TRBD1. Germline values: CDR1 SGHTS, CDR2 YDEGEE. The V gene end was trimmed by 2 bases and the J gene end by 6 bases; junction bases not matched to a gene: 7. CDR3 size: 15 residues. CDR3 residues: CASSFQGAVSNEQFF. The CDR3 DNA sequence: TGTGCCAGCAGCTTCCAGGGGGCTGTGAGCAATGAGCAGTTCTTC. Complete variable domain (other parts from reference TRBV5-8 and TRBJ2-1): EAGVTQSPTHLIKTRGQQATLRCSPISGHTSVYWYQQALGLGLQFLLWYDEGEERNRGNFPPRFSGRQFPNYSSELNVNALELEDSALYLCASSFQGAVSNEQFFGPGTRLTVL.

The rearrangement links TRBV6-5 to TRBJ2-7; possible D gene TRBD1, 5 bases. CDR3 length equals 12 residues. V lost 2 bases to trimming and J lost 3 bases, with 5 bases between them. Germline CDR1 and CDR2: MNHEY and SVGAGI. CDR3 protein: CASSYDSYEQYF. CDR3 in DNA: TGTGCCAGCAGTTACGACAGCTACGAGCAGTACTTC.

This chain joins TRBV5-6 and TRBJ1-5; 8 positions match TRBD1. Germline V gives CDR1 SGHDT, CDR2 YYEEEE. This CDR3 is built from 15 residues. V gave up 0 bases and J gave up 6 bases; unmatched junction bases: 5. The CDR3 sequence: CASSLGDRTGQPQHF. The CDR3 DNA is TGTGCCAGCAGCTTGGGGGACAGGACGGGTCAGCCCCAGCATTTT.

This clonotype has just a few counts. The chain carries TRBV7-9 and TRBJ2-7, with 9 bases identical to TRBD1. After removal of 1 base from V and 6 bases from J, the junction contained 1 base not matched to a gene. This CDR3 region has 13 residues. The germline V gene encodes CDR1 SEHNR and CDR2 FQNEAQ (reference sequence). CDR3 loop: CASSLDRGPEQYF. As DNA, the CDR3 is TGTGCCAGCAGCTTAGACAGGGGGCCCGAGCAGTACTTC.

The sample holds a few counts of this clonotype. The gene calls are TRBV9 and TRBJ2-5; 9 nucleotides agree with TRBD2. CDR1 SGDLS and CDR2 YYNGEE come from the germline V gene. Trimming cost V 1 base and J 3 bases; bases outside gene matches: 4. The CDR3 runs 15 residues. The CDR3 nucleotides are TGTGCCAGCAGCGTACCGACTAGCGGAGAAGAGACCCAGTACTTC. This encodes CASSVPTSGEETQYF.

This clonotype was picked up a small number of times. V usage is TRBV18 and J usage is TRBJ2-7; TRBD1 might be the D (5 bases). Germline V CDR1 and CDR2: KGHSH, LQKENI. V lost 6 bases to trimming and J lost 2 bases, with 11 bases between them. The CDR3 is 13 amino acids. In DNA, the CDR3 is TGTGCCAGCTCCTCCTCCAGGGCCTACGAGCAGTACTTC. Amino acids: CASSSSRAYEQYF.

The CDR3 nucleotides read TGCGCCAGCACCCCGGGACTTTTACTCGTCTCCTACGAGCAGTACTTC. This sequence encodes CASTPGLLLVSYEQYF. V is TRBV5-1 and J is TRBJ2-7; a possible D gene is TRBD2 (6 bases). V lost 6 bases, J lost 0 bases, and 19 bases lay in between. CDR1 and CDR2 (germline): SGHRS, YFSETQ. The CDR3 is 16 amino acids.

The chain is built from TRBV19 and TRBJ2-2; D may be TRBD1 (5 bases). V shed 6 bases and J shed 0 bases, with 11 bases lying between them. Germline loops: CDR1 LNHDA, CDR2 SQIVND (reference sequence). CDR3 length equals 15 residues. Written as DNA, the CDR3 is TGTGCCAGTAGCAACAGGATTGCGAACACCGGGGAGCTGTTTTTT. It codes for CASSNRIANTGELFF.